This T cell receptor (beta chain) was retrieved from a study of blood T cell repertoires in COVID-19. The overall study: The United States, Italy and Spain provided the acute and convalescent COVID-19 samples.

There are 15 residues in the CDR3. The V and J ends lost 2 bases and 0 bases respectively, with 7 bases between them. The V gene's germline CDR1 is SGHTA and CDR2 FQGNSA. Only a few counts were recorded for this clone. Only in-frame clones appear in the TCRdb table, and some are missing; sequencing was by immunoSEQ multiplex PCR. The table records around 46,000 clones, 77% of them present only once. Material: peripheral blood. This chain connects TRBV7-2 to TRBJ2-2; D is undetermined. The TCR was taken from a human donor with active or convalescent COVID-19. The donor label of this sample is uncertain. DNA for the CDR3: TGTGCCAGCAGCTTACCACTCGCGAACACCGGGGAGCTGTTTTTT. Its protein product is CASSLPLANTGELFF.